This T cell receptor (beta chain) was observed in a study of shared clonotypes between healthy human individuals. The test was conducted at deep level. Sequencing was performed with immunoSEQ multiplex PCR; in TCRdb, only in-frame clones are kept and a portion is missing. The sample records some 2.1 million clones, over 85% being singletons. The CDR3 spans 13 residues. CDR1 and CDR2 from the germline V gene are SNHLY and FYNNEI. Trimming pared 3 bases from V and 1 base from J, leaving 7 bases between. CD8 cells regarded as naive lacked CD45RO, were positively chosen for CCR7, and omitted terminally differentiated effector memory CD45RA+ cells.

The sequence came from a young man in good health. Some clones in this sample may be carry-over from other donors' samples. Input material: naive CD8+ T cells from PBMCs. The rearrangement uses TRBV2 and TRBJ2-7, with a tentative D call TRBD2 (5 bases). The CDR3 coding sequence is TGTGCCAGCAGTGAGGGCGGGTCCTACGAGCAGTACTTC. It codes for CASSEGGSYEQYF.